The 30 T cell receptor beta chains listed next were all sequenced from one sample in a study. TCRdb processed the 5' RACE reads anew with MiXCR; each CDR3 protein has one entry. This table holds about 9,200 distinct CDR3 sequences, approximately 50% found once. Treg sorting used a CD4+CD25+CD127-/low gate. The sequencing sample was made of Tregs sorted from a lymph node. These receptors all come from a female donor with breast cancer.

This chain links TRBV5-1 with TRBJ2-5; D gene unclear. The CDR3 consists of 14 residues. Germline lookup yields CDR1 SGHRS and CDR2 YFSETQ. Trimming stripped 0 bases from V and 4 bases from J, with 10 bases between. The DNA for the CDR3 is TGCGCCAGCAGCTTGGAACGGGCGAGAGAGACCCAGTACTTC. This translates into CASSLERARETQYF.

This clonotype has a handful of counts. The chain couples TRBV4-3 to TRBJ1-1; D is undetermined. The germline V gene encodes CDR1 LGHNA and CDR2 YSLEER. Deletions cut 0 bases from V and 0 bases from J, with 2 bases between. The CDR3 runs 13 residues. The CDR3 region is CASSQDMNTEAFF. The CDR3 nucleotides are TGCGCCAGCAGCCAAGATATGAACACTGAAGCTTTCTTT.

The chain employs TRBV4-3 and TRBJ1-1; D gene ambiguous. V dropped 3 bases and J dropped 1 base, with 15 bases sitting between them. This CDR3 contains 16 residues. Germline CDR1 LGHNA, CDR2 YSLEER. CDR3 in DNA: TGCGCCAGCAGCCAGATGCGGGGATTCCCGAACACTGAAGCTTTCTTT. Translation gives CASSQMRGFPNTEAFF.

This clonotype occurred once. This rearrangement joins TRBV6-1 to TRBJ2-7; TRBD2 is a possible D gene (5 bases). The germline CDR1 and CDR2 sequences are MNHNS and SASEGT. Trimming shortened V by 5 bases and J by 7 bases, and 15 bases separated the two germline ends. The CDR3 extends over 13 amino acids. The CDR3 coding sequence is TGTGCCAGCAGTACAAAACCTACGGGGGAGCAGTACGTC. Translated, it gives CASSTKPTGEQYV.

V usage is TRBV10-3 and J usage is TRBJ1-6, with D unclear. The germline V gene encodes CDR1 ENHRY and CDR2 SYGVKD. The V gene lost 0 bases and the J gene lost 0 bases, with 9 bases spanning the gap. This CDR3 comprises 17 residues. The CDR3 reads CAISESAQNSYNSPLHF. The CDR3 DNA reads as TGTGCCATCAGTGAGTCGGCACAAAACTCCTATAATTCACCCCTCCACTTT.

This clonotype was counted between two and nine times. This sequence joins TRBV20-1 and TRBJ2-1, with TRBD2 identical over 7 bases. Looked up from germline, CDR1 is DFQATT and CDR2 is SNEGSKA (reference sequence). Losses at the gene ends were 3 bases for V and 12 bases for J; bases not matched to a gene: 17. The CDR3 sequence is 15 residues long. The CDR3 region is CSARDGWDTSDLQFF. For the CDR3, the DNA is TGCAGTGCTAGGGATGGTTGGGATACTAGCGACTTGCAGTTCTTC.

This clonotype appeared a few times. The chain has TRBV6-2 or TRBV6-3 and TRBJ2-7, with a possible D match to TRBD2 (5 bases). The CDR3 sequence is 11 residues long. Germline V gives CDR1 MNHEY, CDR2 SVGEGT. The V end was cut by 4 bases, the J end by 6 bases, with 7 bases between. CDR3 loop: CASSWRTEQYV. CDR3 in DNA: TGTGCCAGCAGTTGGAGGACCGAGCAGTACGTC.

This rearrangement joins TRBV6-1 to TRBJ2-3, with TRBD2 matching over 11 bases. This CDR3 is 15 amino acids long. V lost 2 bases and J lost 4; bases outside the gene matches: 2. Germline CDR1 and CDR2: MNHNS and SASEGT. The CDR3 region has the DNA TGTGCCAGCAGTGAATTAGCGGGAGGGCCAGATACGCAGTATTTT. This translates into CASSELAGGPDTQYF.

This clonotype was detected only a few times. One end of the junction does not line up with germline, which may come from a read error. This chain connects TRBV20-1 to TRBJ2-5, with D unresolved. In germline, CDR1 is DFQATT, CDR2 SNEGSKA (reference sequence). There are 12 residues in the CDR3. CDR3 residues: CSALLGPPTVHF. DNA of the CDR3: TGCAGTGCTCTTCTAGGCCCCCCCACAGTGCACTTC.

V and J are TRBV27 and TRBJ2-1; the match to TRBD2 covers 9 bases. Germline V CDR1 and CDR2: MNHEY, SMNVEV (reference sequence). This CDR3 comprises 17 residues. After removal of 3 bases from V and 8 bases from J, the junction contained 14 bases not matched to a gene. In nucleotides, the CDR3 is TGTGCCAGCAGTTTTTTTGGTAGCGGGAGAAACCCTTATGAGCAGTTCTTC. This translates into CASSFFGSGRNPYEQFF.

The chain carries TRBV7-2 and TRBJ1-2; D gene unclear. The CDR3 has 14 amino acids. Trimming removed 0 bases from V and 4 bases from J, with 9 bases in between. Germline V gene data show CDR1 as SGHTA and CDR2 as FQGNSA. The DNA of the CDR3 is TGTGCCAGCAGCTTAGCGTCGGCGGCCTATGGCTACACCTTC. It is translated as CASSLASAAYGYTF.

CDR3 DNA: TGCGCCAGCAGCCAAGTACCCGGACGTGAAGCTTTCTTT. Amino acids: CASSQVPGREAFF. This chain links TRBV4-3 with TRBJ1-1; no clear D. This CDR3 is 13 amino acids long. Germline CDR1 is LGHNA and CDR2 is YSLEER. V was clipped by 1 base and J by 7 bases, with 10 bases between them.

This rearrangement joins TRBV6-4 to TRBJ2-1, with TRBD2 identical over 10 bases. Trimming removed 0 bases from V and 4 bases from J; junction bases left unmatched: 0. Germline-derived CDR1 and CDR2 are MRHNA and SNTAGT. CDR3 length equals 15 residues. The CDR3 region has the DNA TGTGCCAGCAGTGACTCAGCGGGAGGGTACAATGAGCAGTTCTTC. Residues: CASSDSAGGYNEQFF.

J is TRBJ2-1 and V is TRBV20-1, with 7 bases identical to TRBD2. The CDR3 has 16 residues. V was clipped by 5 bases and J by 0 bases; unmatched bases: 10. The germline V gene has CDR1 DFQATT and CDR2 SNEGSKA (reference sequence). The CDR3 loop reads CSALVRSGASYNEQFF. CDR3 bases: TGCAGTGCTCTCGTTCGAAGCGGGGCCTCCTACAATGAGCAGTTCTTC.

For the CDR3, the DNA is TGTGCCAGCAGCTTAGACCGGACAGGGCACAATCAGCCCCAGCATTTT. It codes for CASSLDRTGHNQPQHF. This sequence joins TRBV7-2 and TRBJ1-5, with 8 bases lining up with TRBD1. Losses at the gene ends were 1 base for V and 3 bases for J; bases not matched to a gene: 5. The CDR3 is made up of 16 amino acids. Germline V gene lookup returns CDR1 SGHTA and CDR2 FQGNSA. Together with reference TRBV7-2 and TRBJ1-5, the CDR3 gives the full variable domain: GAGVSQSPSNKVTEKGKDVELRCDPISGHTALYWYRQSLGQGLEFLIYFQGNSAPDKSGLPSDRFSAERTGGSVSTLTIQRTQQEDSAVYLCASSLDRTGHNQPQHFGDGTRLSIL.

V is TRBV28 and J is TRBJ2-1, with D unresolved. Deletions cut 2 bases from V and 7 bases from J, with 6 bases between. Germline CDR1 MDHEN, CDR2 SYDVKM. CDR3 length equals 12 residues. The CDR3 DNA follows: TGTGCCAGCAGTTTAGGCCCGAATGAGCAGTTCTTC. It translates to CASSLGPNEQFF.

The chain carries TRBV12-3 or TRBV12-4 and TRBJ2-1, with D unresolved. The CDR3 extends over 15 amino acids. V lost 1 base to trimming and J lost 4 bases, with 11 bases between them. The CDR3 sequence: CASSLGRSRYNEQFF. The CDR3 DNA reads TGTGCCAGCAGTTTAGGGCGTTCACGGTACAATGAGCAGTTCTTC.

The rearrangement uses TRBV27 and TRBJ2-7; either TRBD1 or TRBD2 may fit D (5 bases each). This CDR3 is 14 amino acids long. CDR1 MNHEY and CDR2 SMNVEV come from the germline V gene (reference sequence). The V gene lost 5 bases and the J gene lost 0 bases, with 11 bases spanning the gap. The CDR3 protein is CASSPRDGSYEQYF. For the CDR3, the DNA is TGTGCCAGCAGTCCCCGGGACGGCTCCTACGAGCAGTACTTC.

This clonotype occurred a few times. The genes are TRBV12-3 or TRBV12-4 and TRBJ1-4; TRBD1 matches 9 bases. CDR3 length: 14 residues. The V gene end was trimmed by 6 bases and the J gene end by 8 bases; junction bases not matched to a gene: 7. This CDR3 is CASRPTGGTEKLFF. The DNA of the CDR3 is TGTGCCAGCAGGCCGACAGGGGGAACAGAAAAACTGTTTTTT.

V usage is TRBV20-1 and J usage is TRBJ1-2; a weak D match, TRBD1 (5 bases). This CDR3 is built from 13 residues. In germline, CDR1 is DFQATT, CDR2 SNEGSKA (reference sequence). V was shortened by 4 bases and J by 5 bases, with 14 bases between the two germline ends. The CDR3 DNA is TGCAGTGCTAATCAGAGGGGTTCATATGGCTACACCTTC. Protein: CSANQRGSYGYTF.

This chain joins TRBV30 and TRBJ2-1; D is perhaps TRBD2 (6 bases). The CDR3 covers 14 residues. Trimming cost V 4 bases and J 4 bases, with 14 bases left between them. Germline V gives CDR1 GTSNPN, CDR2 SVGIG (reference sequence). The CDR3 loop reads CAWKAGSGYNEQFF. As DNA, the CDR3 is TGTGCCTGGAAGGCGGGATCGGGATACAATGAGCAGTTCTTC.

The CDR3 region is CASSFRTDLNTEAFF. The CDR3 bases are TGTGCCAGCAGTTTCCGGACAGATTTGAACACTGAAGCTTTCTTT. V and J are TRBV25-1 and TRBJ1-1, with D possibly matching TRBD1 (6 bases). Germline-derived CDR1 and CDR2 are MGHDK and SYGVNS. This CDR3 region has 15 residues. Trimming pared 5 bases from V and 0 bases from J, leaving 13 bases between.

The chain links TRBV7-7 to TRBJ2-1, with D hard to call. The CDR3 loop spans 13 amino acids. Germline values: CDR1 SSHAT, CDR2 FNYEAQ (reference sequence). V was shortened by 1 base and J by 5 bases, with 6 bases between the two germline ends. DNA of the CDR3: TGTGCCAGCAGCTTAGGGCTAAACAATGAGCAGTTCTTC. Translated: CASSLGLNNEQFF.

The chain joins TRBV24-1 to TRBJ2-2; 7 bases line up with TRBD1. Per the germline V gene, CDR1 is KGHDR and CDR2 is SFDVKD. V dropped 7 bases and J dropped 4; count of bases not matched to a gene: 11. The CDR3 contains 16 residues. The CDR3 sequence: CATSPPGRGTTGELFF. The DNA of the CDR3 is TGTGCCACCAGCCCCCCGGGCAGGGGGACCACCGGGGAGCTGTTTTTT.

The chain employs TRBV9 and TRBJ2-3; 7 bases map to TRBD2. The CDR3 extends over 13 amino acids. V dropped 10 bases and J dropped 0; count of bases not matched to a gene: 5. Germline lookup yields CDR1 SGDLS and CDR2 YYNGEE. The CDR3 DNA reads TGTGCCTCACGGGAGGCGAGCACAGATACGCAGTATTTT. Translating it yields CASREASTDTQYF. Supplemented by reference TRBV9 and TRBJ2-3, the full variable domain reads DSGVTQTPKHLITATGQRVTLRCSPRSGDLSVYWYQQSLDQGLQFLIQYYNGEERAKGNILERFSAQQFPDLHSELNLSSLELGDSALYFCASREASTDTQYFGPGTRLTVL.

V and J are TRBV20-1 and TRBJ2-1, with 10 bases fitting TRBD2. Germline loops: CDR1 DFQATT, CDR2 SNEGSKA (reference sequence). The CDR3 length is 14 residues. The J segment lost 11 bases and the V segment lost 5 bases, leaving 12 bases of the junction unmatched. CDR3 nucleotide sequence: TGCAGTGCTCACAAGCGGGAGGGCCAGGGTAAGCAGTTCTTC. This codes for CSAHKREGQGKQFF.

The rearrangement uses TRBV12-3 or TRBV12-4 and TRBJ1-6; the D is unclear. With 3 bases removed from V and 11 bases from J, the gap between germline ends came to 8 bases. This CDR3 is 12 amino acids long. The CDR3 reads CASSFRGAPLHF. In DNA, the CDR3 is TGTGCCAGCAGTTTTCGGGGTGCACCCCTCCACTTT.

This chain links TRBV7-6 with TRBJ2-2; no firm D call. CDR1 and CDR2 (germline): SGHVS, FNYEAQ. The CDR3 has 13 amino acids. V was trimmed by 5 bases and J by 6 bases, leaving 10 bases between them. DNA of the CDR3: TGTGCCAGCAGCCCCGGTAATTCCGGGGAGCTGTTTTTT. Residues: CASSPGNSGELFF.

V gene TRBV10-3 combines with J gene TRBJ1-6; maybe TRBD1 (6 bases). The CDR3 totals 14 residues. From germline, CDR1 is ENHRY and CDR2 SYGVKD. V lost 6 bases to trimming and J lost 7 bases, with 13 bases between them. The CDR3 nucleotides read TGTGCCATCAGCGCCTCCGGGGGCAATTCACCCCTCCACTTT. Its translation is CAISASGGNSPLHF.

The rearrangement joins TRBV29-1 to TRBJ1-3; a weak D match, TRBD1 (5 bases). V was cut by 4 bases and J by 3 bases, with 10 bases left in between. This CDR3 is 13 amino acids long. The germline CDR1 and CDR2 sequences are SQVTM and ANQGSEA. The CDR3 protein is CSVGQGGGNTIYF. The CDR3 coding sequence is TGCAGCGTTGGGCAGGGAGGTGGAAACACCATATATTTT.